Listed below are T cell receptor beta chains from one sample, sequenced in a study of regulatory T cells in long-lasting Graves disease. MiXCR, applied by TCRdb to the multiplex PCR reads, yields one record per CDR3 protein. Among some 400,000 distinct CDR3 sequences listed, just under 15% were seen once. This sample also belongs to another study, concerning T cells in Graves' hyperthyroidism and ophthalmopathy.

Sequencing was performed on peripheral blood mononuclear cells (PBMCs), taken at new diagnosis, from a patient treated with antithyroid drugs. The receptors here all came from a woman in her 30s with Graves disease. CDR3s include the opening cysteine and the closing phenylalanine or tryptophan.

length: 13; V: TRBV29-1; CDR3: CSSLEGGGYGYTF
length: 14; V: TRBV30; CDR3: CAWSAGGFGTEAFF
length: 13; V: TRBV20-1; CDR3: CSAYLLASDTQYF
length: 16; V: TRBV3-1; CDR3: CASSQDSMSSYNEQFF
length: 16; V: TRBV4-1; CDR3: CASSHSPPGRNYGYTF
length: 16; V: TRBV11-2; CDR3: CASTSPLGGQLPEAFF
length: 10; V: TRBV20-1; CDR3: CSIQKGTQFF
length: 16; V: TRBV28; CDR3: CASTWGGTSGAREQFF
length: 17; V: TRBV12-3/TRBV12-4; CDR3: CASSPGTSGSLANEQFF
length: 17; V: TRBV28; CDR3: CASRDQTGLRNTGELFF
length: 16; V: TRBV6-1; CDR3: CASSALGGGLNEKLFF
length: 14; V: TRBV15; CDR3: CATSGGTYQETQYF
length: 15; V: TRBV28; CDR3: CASSLGQGALDEQFF
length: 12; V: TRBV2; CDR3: CASSAEGFEAFF
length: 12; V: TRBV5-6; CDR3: CASSLGPGQQFF
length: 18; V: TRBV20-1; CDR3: CSATPGRTKQGGSDTQYF
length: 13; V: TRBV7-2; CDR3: CASNLFMNTEAFF
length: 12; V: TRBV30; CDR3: CAWGQGQETQYF
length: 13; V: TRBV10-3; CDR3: CAISESLLDTQYF
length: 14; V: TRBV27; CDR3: CASSSPLGRGEQYF
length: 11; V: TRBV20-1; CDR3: CSAREVKTQYF
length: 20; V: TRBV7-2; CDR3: CASSLKGSGTGGSGSYEQYF
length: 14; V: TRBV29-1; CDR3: CSVGNRGSGNTIYF
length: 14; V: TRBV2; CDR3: CASSESAGGYEQFF
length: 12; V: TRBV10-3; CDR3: CAISELGSAQYF
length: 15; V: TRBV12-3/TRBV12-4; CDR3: CASSIGGGLLGELFF
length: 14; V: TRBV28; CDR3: CASGGARGIGPQHF